A single sample is the source of the 8 T cell receptor beta chains below, sequenced in a study of blood T cell repertoires in COVID-19. Assay: immunoSEQ multiplex PCR; the TCRdb copy retains only in-frame clones and omits some. The sample contains 300,000 to 400,000 clones, approximately 89% of which appear only once. Specimen: peripheral blood. All receptors come from a woman in her sixties with COVID-19, enrolled during active disease.

The DNA of the CDR3 is TGCGCCAGCAGCTGGGAGGGGACCGGGGCCAACGTCCTGACTTTC. It encodes CASSWEGTGANVLTF. V is TRBV5-1 and J is TRBJ2-6; 7 positions match TRBD2. This CDR3 region has 15 residues. The trim removed 3 bases at V and 4 bases at J, leaving 4 bases unmatched. CDR1 is SGHRS and CDR2 is YFSETQ in the germline V gene.

About this clone: Additional DNA sequences in this sample encode the identical CDR3. This chain uses TRBV18 with TRBJ1-4; TRBD1 agrees at 7 bases. Germline CDR1 KGHSH, CDR2 LQKENI. The CDR3 runs to 16 residues. The V gene end was trimmed by 4 bases and the J gene end by 0 bases; junction bases not matched to a gene: 5. Here the CDR3 DNA reads TGTGCCAGCTCACTGACAGGGAGCGCAACTAATGAAAAACTGTTTTTT. Translating gives CASSLTGSATNEKLFF.

The rearrangement links TRBV7-9 to TRBJ2-2; a possible D gene is TRBD2 (5 bases). The CDR3 runs to 16 residues. From germline, CDR1 is SEHNR and CDR2 FQNEAQ (reference sequence). Trimming took 1 base from V and 5 from J, leaving 14 bases between them. CDR3 sequence (DNA): TGTGCCAGCAGCTTAGTGGCACCCTCGGGGACCGGGGAGCTGTTTTTT. Its translation is CASSLVAPSGTGELFF.

The gene calls are TRBV7-6 and TRBJ2-3, with 14 bases fitting TRBD2. The trim removed 2 bases at V and 2 bases at J, leaving 9 bases unmatched. CDR3 length: 19 amino acids. Looked up from germline, CDR1 is SGHVS and CDR2 is FNYEAQ. CDR3 in DNA: TGTGCCAGCAGCTTAACCCTAGGACTAGCGGGGGGAGACACAGATACGCAGTATTTT. Encoded protein: CASSLTLGLAGGDTDTQYF.

The chain employs TRBV11-1 and TRBJ2-7; 10 positions match TRBD2. There are 13 residues in the CDR3. Losses at the gene ends were 5 bases for V and 2 bases for J; bases not matched to a gene: 0. The germline V gene has CDR1 SGHAT and CDR2 FQDESV (reference sequence). In DNA form, the CDR3 reads TGTGCCAGCAGCAGCGGGGGGGCCTACGAGCAGTACTTC. Encoded protein: CASSSGGAYEQYF. Full variable domain (remainder filled in from reference TRBV11-1 and TRBJ2-7): EAEVAQSPRYKITEKSQAVAFWCDPISGHATLYWYRQILGQGPELLVQFQDESVVDDSQLPKDRFSAERLKGVDSTLKIQPAELGDSAMYLCASSSGGAYEQYFGPGTRLTVT.

The chain has TRBV6-2 or TRBV6-3 and TRBJ2-1; 14 nucleotides agree with TRBD2. Germline V gene data show CDR1 as MNHEY and CDR2 as SVGEGT. The CDR3 sequence is 16 residues long. Unmatched junction bases numbered 2, after V lost 4 bases and J lost 3 bases. CDR3 DNA sequence: TGTGCCAGCAGTTCGACTAGCGGGGGGGGCTACAATGAGCAGTTCTTC. It translates to CASSSTSGGGYNEQFF.

The chain joins TRBV5-1 to TRBJ1-2; no definite D call. Trimming removed 0 bases at V and 2 bases at J, with 11 bases between. The CDR3 covers 15 residues. CDR1 and CDR2 (germline): SGHRS, YFSETQ. The CDR3 DNA reads TGCGCCAGCAGCTTGGCCGTGGCAGGCAACTATGGCTACACCTTC. Its translation: CASSLAVAGNYGYTF.

The chain combines TRBV2 with TRBJ1-1; D gene ambiguous. The CDR3 runs 12 residues. V lost 8 bases, J lost 0 bases, and 7 bases lay in between. Looked up from germline, CDR1 is SNHLY and CDR2 is FYNNEI. The CDR3 region has the DNA TGTGCCAGCCTTGTAATGAACACTGAAGCTTTCTTT. Residues: CASLVMNTEAFF. The full variable domain, with the rest looked up from reference TRBV2 and TRBJ1-1, is EPEVTQTPSHQVTQMGQEVILRCVPISNHLYFYWYRQILGQKVEFLVSFYNNEISEKSEIFDDQFSVERPDGSNFTLKIRSTKLEDSAMYFCASLVMNTEAFFGQGTRLTVV.